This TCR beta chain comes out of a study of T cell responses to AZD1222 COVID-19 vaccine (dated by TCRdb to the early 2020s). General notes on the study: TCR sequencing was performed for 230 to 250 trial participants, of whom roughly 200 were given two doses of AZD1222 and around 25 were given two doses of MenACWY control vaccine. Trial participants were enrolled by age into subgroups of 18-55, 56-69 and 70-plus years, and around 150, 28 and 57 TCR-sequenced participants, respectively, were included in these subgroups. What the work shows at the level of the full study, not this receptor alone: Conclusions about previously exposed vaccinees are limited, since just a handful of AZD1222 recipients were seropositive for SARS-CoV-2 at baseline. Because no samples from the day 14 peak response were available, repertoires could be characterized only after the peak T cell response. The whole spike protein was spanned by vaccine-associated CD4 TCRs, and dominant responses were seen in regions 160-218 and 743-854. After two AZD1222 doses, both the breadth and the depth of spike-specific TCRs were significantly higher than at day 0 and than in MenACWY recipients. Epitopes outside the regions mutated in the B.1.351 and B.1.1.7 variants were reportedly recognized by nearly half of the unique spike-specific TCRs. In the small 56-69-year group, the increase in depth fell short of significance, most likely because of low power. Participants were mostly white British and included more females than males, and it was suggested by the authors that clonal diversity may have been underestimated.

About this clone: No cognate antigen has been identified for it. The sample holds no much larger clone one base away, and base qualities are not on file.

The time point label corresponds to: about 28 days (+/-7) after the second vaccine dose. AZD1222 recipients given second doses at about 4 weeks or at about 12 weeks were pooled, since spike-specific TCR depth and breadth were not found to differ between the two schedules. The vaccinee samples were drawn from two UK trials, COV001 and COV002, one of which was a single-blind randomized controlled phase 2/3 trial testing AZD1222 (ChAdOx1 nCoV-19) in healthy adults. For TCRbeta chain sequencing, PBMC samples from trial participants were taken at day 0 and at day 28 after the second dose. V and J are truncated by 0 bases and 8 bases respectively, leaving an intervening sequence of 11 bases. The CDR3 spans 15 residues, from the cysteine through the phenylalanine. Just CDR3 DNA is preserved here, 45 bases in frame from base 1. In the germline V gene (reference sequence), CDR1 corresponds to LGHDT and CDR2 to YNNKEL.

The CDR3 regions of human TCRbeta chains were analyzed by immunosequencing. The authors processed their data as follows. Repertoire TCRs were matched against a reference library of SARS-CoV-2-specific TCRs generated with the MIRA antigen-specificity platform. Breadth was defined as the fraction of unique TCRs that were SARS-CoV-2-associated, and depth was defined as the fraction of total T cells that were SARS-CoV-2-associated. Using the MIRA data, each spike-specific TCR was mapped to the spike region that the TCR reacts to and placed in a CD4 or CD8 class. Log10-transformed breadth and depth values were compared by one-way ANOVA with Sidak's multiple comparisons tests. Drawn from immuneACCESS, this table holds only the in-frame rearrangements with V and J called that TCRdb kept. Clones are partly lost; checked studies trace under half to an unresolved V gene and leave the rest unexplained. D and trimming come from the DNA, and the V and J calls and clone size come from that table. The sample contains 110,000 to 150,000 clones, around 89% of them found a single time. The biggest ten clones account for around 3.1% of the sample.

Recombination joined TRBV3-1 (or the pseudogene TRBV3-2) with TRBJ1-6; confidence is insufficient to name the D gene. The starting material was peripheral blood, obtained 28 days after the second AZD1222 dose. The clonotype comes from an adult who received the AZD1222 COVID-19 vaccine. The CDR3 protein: CASSQDFHVDSPLHF. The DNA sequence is TGTGCCAGCAGCCAAGATTTCCACGTCGATTCACCCCTCCACTTT.